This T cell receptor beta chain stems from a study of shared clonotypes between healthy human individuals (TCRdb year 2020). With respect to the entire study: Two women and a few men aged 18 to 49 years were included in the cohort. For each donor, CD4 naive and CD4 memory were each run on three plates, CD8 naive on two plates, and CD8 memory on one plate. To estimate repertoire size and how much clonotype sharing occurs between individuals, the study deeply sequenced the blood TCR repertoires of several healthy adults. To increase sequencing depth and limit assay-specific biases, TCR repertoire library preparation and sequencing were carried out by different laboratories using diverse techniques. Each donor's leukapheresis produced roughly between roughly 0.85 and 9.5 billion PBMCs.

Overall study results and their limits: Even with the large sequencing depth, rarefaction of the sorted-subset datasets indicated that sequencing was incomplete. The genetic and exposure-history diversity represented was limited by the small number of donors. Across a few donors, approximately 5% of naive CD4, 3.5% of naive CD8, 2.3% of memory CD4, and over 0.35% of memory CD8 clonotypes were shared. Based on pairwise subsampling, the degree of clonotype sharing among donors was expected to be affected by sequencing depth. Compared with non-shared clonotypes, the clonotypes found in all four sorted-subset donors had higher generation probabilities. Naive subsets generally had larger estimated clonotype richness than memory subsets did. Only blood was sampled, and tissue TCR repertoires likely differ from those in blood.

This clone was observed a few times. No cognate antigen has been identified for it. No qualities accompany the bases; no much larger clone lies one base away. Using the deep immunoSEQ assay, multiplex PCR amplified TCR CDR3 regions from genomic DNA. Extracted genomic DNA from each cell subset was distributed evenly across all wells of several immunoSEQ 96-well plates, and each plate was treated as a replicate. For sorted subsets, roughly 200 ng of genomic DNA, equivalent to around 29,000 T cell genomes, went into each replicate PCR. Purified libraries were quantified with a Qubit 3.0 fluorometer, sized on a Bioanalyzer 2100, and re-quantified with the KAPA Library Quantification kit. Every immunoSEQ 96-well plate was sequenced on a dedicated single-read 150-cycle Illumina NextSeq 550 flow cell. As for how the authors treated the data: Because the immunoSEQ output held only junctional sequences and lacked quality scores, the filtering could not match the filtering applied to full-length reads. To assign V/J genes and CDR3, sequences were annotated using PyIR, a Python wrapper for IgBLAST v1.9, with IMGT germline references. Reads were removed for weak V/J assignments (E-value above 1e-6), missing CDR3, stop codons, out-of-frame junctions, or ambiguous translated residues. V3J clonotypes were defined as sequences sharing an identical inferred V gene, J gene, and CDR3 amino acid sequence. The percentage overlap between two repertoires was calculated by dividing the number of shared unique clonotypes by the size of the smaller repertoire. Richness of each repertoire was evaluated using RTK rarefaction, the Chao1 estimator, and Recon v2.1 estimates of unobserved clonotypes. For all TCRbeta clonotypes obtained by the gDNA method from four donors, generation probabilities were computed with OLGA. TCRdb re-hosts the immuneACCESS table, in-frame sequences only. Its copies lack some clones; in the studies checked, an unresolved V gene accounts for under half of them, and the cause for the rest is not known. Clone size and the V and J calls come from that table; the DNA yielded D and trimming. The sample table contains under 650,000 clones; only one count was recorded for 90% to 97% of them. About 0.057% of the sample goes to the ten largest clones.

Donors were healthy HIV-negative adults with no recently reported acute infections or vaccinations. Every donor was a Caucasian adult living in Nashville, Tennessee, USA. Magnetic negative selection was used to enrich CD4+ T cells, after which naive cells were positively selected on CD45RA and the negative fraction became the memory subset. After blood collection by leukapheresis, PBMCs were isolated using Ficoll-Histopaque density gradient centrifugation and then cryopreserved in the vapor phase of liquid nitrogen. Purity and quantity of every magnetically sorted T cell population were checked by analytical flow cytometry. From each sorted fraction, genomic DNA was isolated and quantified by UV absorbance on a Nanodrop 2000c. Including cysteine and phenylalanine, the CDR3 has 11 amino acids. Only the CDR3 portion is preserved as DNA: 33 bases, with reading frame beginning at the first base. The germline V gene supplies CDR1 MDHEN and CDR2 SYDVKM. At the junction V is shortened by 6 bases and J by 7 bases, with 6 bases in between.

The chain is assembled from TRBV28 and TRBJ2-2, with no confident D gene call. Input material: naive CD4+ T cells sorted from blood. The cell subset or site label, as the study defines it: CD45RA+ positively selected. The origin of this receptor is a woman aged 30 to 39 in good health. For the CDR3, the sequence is CASSKYGELFF. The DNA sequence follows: TGTGCCAGCAGCAAGTACGGGGAGCTGTTTTTT.